This is a list of T cell receptor beta chains from one sample in a study of blood T cell repertoires in COVID-19. Sequenced by immunoSEQ multiplex PCR; TCRdb stores in-frame clones only, minus some. Found here are under 75,000 clones, over 75% of them singletons; the top ten hold approximately 2.9%. Sequences were obtained from peripheral blood. The receptors originated from a man between 50 and 59 years old with acute or convalescent COVID-19. Both conserved end residues are part of each CDR3. D genes are given only for firm matches. Expanded clones get a size class; other rows say once, few or many, or leave the size out.

>TRBV28|TRBJ1-6|15|few|.
TGTGCCAGCAGTGAACAGGGACCTGGGCGGTCACCCCTCCACTTT
CASSEQGPGRSPLHF
>TRBV6-6|TRBJ2-1|16|.|TRBD2
TGTGCCAGCAGTTACGATGGCGGGAGGGCCTACAATGAGCAGTTCTTC
CASSYDGGRAYNEQFF
>TRBV19|TRBJ2-3|15|.|TRBD2
TGTGCCAGTAGTAAACTAGCGGGGGGCACAGATACGCAGTATTTT
CASSKLAGGTDTQYF
>TRBV11-2|TRBJ2-2|15|.|TRBD1
TGTGCCAGCAGAACGACAGGGGGCTTAACCGGGGAGCTGTTTTTT
CASRTTGGLTGELFF
>TRBV9|TRBJ2-7|14|few|.
TGTGCCAGCAGCGTAGAGGAGGGGAACTACGAGCAGTACTTC
CASSVEEGNYEQYF
>TRBV28|TRBJ2-7|15|.|TRBD1
TGTGCCAGCACCACCCTACCGGGACAGGGATCGCGGCTCGTCTTC
CASTTLPGQGSRLVF
>TRBV7-9|TRBJ1-4|15|once|.
TGTGCCAGCAGCTTAGGCGCGGCACTGGGTGAAAAACTGTTTTTT
CASSLGAALGEKLFF
>TRBV29-1|TRBJ2-3|14|few|TRBD2
TGCAGCGTTGAAGCGGGAGGAGGCACAGATACGCAGTATTTT
CSVEAGGGTDTQYF
>TRBV30|TRBJ1-2|15|.|.
TGTGCCTGGACTCTAGGGCCCAGGACTAATTATGGCTACACCTTC
CAWTLGPRTNYGYTF
>TRBV2|TRBJ2-5|14|.|TRBD1
TGTGCCAGCAGGGGAACAGGGGGCCGTGAGACCCAGTACTTC
CASRGTGGRETQYF
>TRBV5-1|TRBJ2-1|18|.|.
TGCGCCAGCAGCCCGAGGGCCCGGACAGTCTCCACCTACAATGAGCAGTTCTTC
CASSPRARTVSTYNEQFF
>TRBV10-3|TRBJ1-6|14|.|.
TGTGCCATCAGTGAGTGGGGGGGGGATTCACCCCTCCACTTT
CAISEWGGDSPLHF
>TRBV19|TRBJ1-1|16|.|TRBD1
TGTGCCAGGAGGGCGGGACAGGGGATAGGTCACACTGAAGCTTTCTTT
CARRAGQGIGHTEAFF
>TRBV4-3|TRBJ1-2|16|.|TRBD1
TGCGCCAGCAGCCAAAGGACAGGGCTGCTTGTTTATGGCTACACCTTC
CASSQRTGLLVYGYTF
>TRBV25-1|TRBJ2-1|16|.|TRBD2
TGTGCCAGCGGAAGACATATAGCGGGAGGGGACAATGAGCAGTTCTTC
CASGRHIAGGDNEQFF
>TRBV3-1/TRBV3-2|TRBJ2-2|14|few|.
TGTGCCAGCAGCCAAGACCCCCTAGTTGGGGCTGTTTGTTTT
CASSQDPLVGAVCF
>TRBV5-1|TRBJ2-1|16|.|.
TGCGCCAGCAGCTTGGCAGGGGCGAGCTCCTACAATGAGCAGTTCTTC
CASSLAGASSYNEQFF
>TRBV20-1|TRBJ1-1|14|few|.
TGCAGTGCTAGTTTAAGCAGGGCTAGCACTGAAGCTTTCTTT
CSASLSRASTEAFF
>TRBV2|TRBJ2-1|16|.|TRBD2
TGTGCCAGCAGTGGGCCCATCAGCGGGAGGGCCTTGGAGCAGTTCTTC
CASSGPISGRALEQFF
>TRBV11-3|TRBJ1-4|16|.|.
TGTGCCAGCAGCCCTGGGAGGTTGGCAACTAATGAAAAACTGTTTTTT
CASSPGRLATNEKLFF
>TRBV14|TRBJ2-1|13|.|.
TGTGCCAGCAGCCACCGCAGGGACAATGAGCAGTTCTTC
CASSHRRDNEQFF
>TRBV25-1|TRBJ1-1|17|.|.
TGTGCCAGCAGTCCGCTCCGGGGGGGCAAGGGGAACACTGAAGCTTTCTTT
CASSPLRGGKGNTEAFF
>TRBV7-9|TRBJ2-1|14|.|.
TGTGCCAGCAGCCAAACTAGGTCTGGCAATGAGCAGTTCTTC
CASSQTRSGNEQFF
>TRBV2|TRBJ2-1|18|.|TRBD2
TGTGCCAGCAGTGATACCCCGGGACTAGCGAAGACCTACAATGAGCAGTTCTTC
CASSDTPGLAKTYNEQFF
>TRBV6-4|TRBJ1-2|13|.|TRBD1
TGTGCCAGCAGTAAGACAGGGGGCAATGGCTACACCTTC
CASSKTGGNGYTF
>TRBV2|TRBJ1-5|14|.|TRBD1
TGTGCCAGCAGGATGACAGGGGAGAGGCAGCCCCAGCATTTT
CASRMTGERQPQHF
>TRBV10-1|TRBJ2-5|16|.|TRBD2
TGCGCCAGCAGTGAGTCTAGCGGGAGTAGCCTGCAGACCCAGTACTTC
CASSESSGSSLQTQYF
>TRBV18|TRBJ1-1|16|.|TRBD1
TGTGCCAGCTCACCTACCCTCGGGACAGAGAACACTGAAGCTTTCTTT
CASSPTLGTENTEAFF